Each of the 26 T cell receptor beta chains below was sequenced from the same sample in a study of identifying expanded T cells in peripheral blood. Clones were sequenced by immunoSEQ multiplex PCR, and TCRdb holds only the in-frame ones, with some missing. The top ten clones hold roughly 7.3% of a sample with 70,000 to 95,000 clones, about 90% of them seen once. The sequenced sample consisted of blood. The source of these receptors is a person aged 18-69 years in good health.

This sequence joins TRBV25-1 and TRBJ2-5, with D perhaps TRBD2 (6 bases). CDR1 is MGHDK, CDR2 SYGVNS, per germline. With 1 base removed from V and 4 bases from J, the gap between germline ends came to 10 bases. This CDR3 is 14 amino acids long. In DNA, the CDR3 is TGTGCCAGCAGTGAATGGGGGGACGGAGAGACCCAGTACTTC. Protein: CASSEWGDGETQYF.

The CDR3 nucleotides are TGCGCCAGCAGCTTGGCGCTGGGCAGGGGGCTGAACACTGAAGCTTTCTTT. Its translation: CASSLALGRGLNTEAFF. This rearrangement joins TRBV5-1 to TRBJ1-1, with 8 bases identical to TRBD1. The CDR3 consists of 17 residues. The germline CDR1 and CDR2 sequences are SGHRS and YFSETQ. J gave up 0 bases and V 0 bases, and 7 bases lay outside the gene matches. The entire variable domain, with the rest obtained from reference TRBV5-1 and TRBJ1-1, is as follows: KAGVTQTPRYLIKTRGQQVTLSCSPISGHRSVSWYQQTPGQGLQFLFEYFSETQRNKGNFPGRFSGRQFSNSRSEMNVSTLELGDSALYLCASSLALGRGLNTEAFFGQGTRLTVV.

CDR3 DNA: TGTGCCAGCAGCTTAGGGACAGGAGCGCAGGGGAATCAGCCCCAGCATTTT. Residues: CASSLGTGAQGNQPQHF. The chain joins TRBV7-2 to TRBJ1-5; the match to TRBD1 covers 7 bases. V lost 1 base to trimming and J lost 4 bases; unmatched junction nucleotides: 10. Germline-derived CDR1 and CDR2 are SGHTA and FQGNSA. The CDR3 spans 17 residues.

The chain is built from TRBV6-5 and TRBJ2-7; D is perhaps TRBD2 (6 bases). Trimming took 2 bases from V and 3 from J, leaving 14 bases between them. The CDR3 runs to 15 residues. Germline values: CDR1 MNHEY, CDR2 SVGAGI. The CDR3 sequence is CASSYNGGLNYEQYF. In DNA form, the CDR3 reads TGTGCCAGCAGTTACAACGGCGGACTAAACTACGAGCAGTACTTC.

The genes are TRBV2 and TRBJ2-1; 12 bases line up with TRBD2. V lost 6 bases, J lost 2 bases, and 5 bases stayed unmatched. This CDR3 is built from 16 residues. CDR1 is SNHLY, CDR2 FYNNEI, per germline. In nucleotides, the CDR3 is TGTGCCAGCAGCGGTCGGACTAGCGGGGCCTACAATGAGCAGTTCTTC. Translation gives CASSGRTSGAYNEQFF.

This chain connects TRBV18 to TRBJ2-6; tentative D call: TRBD1 (6 bases). The CDR3 length is 18 residues. CDR1 and CDR2 from the germline V gene are KGHSH and LQKENI. The V and J ends lost 1 base and 0 bases respectively, with 13 bases between them. The CDR3 DNA reads TGTGCCAGCTCACCACTAACAGGGTACCTCTCTGGGGCCAACGTCCTGACTTTC. Its translation: CASSPLTGYLSGANVLTF.

The genes are TRBV18 and TRBJ1-3, with 7 bases aligning to TRBD1. V was clipped by 5 bases and J by 4 bases; unmatched bases: 5. The CDR3 is 14 residues long. From germline, CDR1 is KGHSH and CDR2 LQKENI. CDR3 amino acids: CASSADRVGNTIYF. The CDR3 coding sequence is TGTGCCAGCTCAGCAGACAGGGTCGGAAACACCATATATTTT.

The chain is built from TRBV27 and TRBJ2-3; D might be TRBD2 (5 bases). V was shortened by 1 base and J by 4 bases, with 12 bases between the two germline ends. Germline loops: CDR1 MNHEY, CDR2 SMNVEV (reference sequence). The CDR3 is 15 residues long. Written as DNA, the CDR3 is TGTGCCAGCAGTTTATTGTCGGGGTCGGCAGATACGCAGTATTTT. Translating it yields CASSLLSGSADTQYF.

J is TRBJ2-3 and V is TRBV5-4; 7 bases line up with TRBD1. The V and J ends lost 3 bases and 4 bases, in that order; junction bases with no gene match: 5. Germline values: CDR1 SGHNT, CDR2 YYREEE (reference sequence). This CDR3 spans 14 amino acids. The CDR3 nucleotides are TGTGCCAGCAGCTCCAGGGGGATCGCAGATACGCAGTATTTT. Encoded protein: CASSSRGIADTQYF.

V usage is TRBV4-1 and J usage is TRBJ1-5, with 9 bases that match TRBD1. The CDR3 covers 17 residues. Losses at the gene ends were 1 base for V and 3 bases for J; bases not matched to a gene: 7. Per the germline V gene, CDR1 is MGHRA and CDR2 is YSYEKL. This chain's CDR3 is CASSQGPGQGSNQPQHF. CDR3 sequence (DNA): TGCGCCAGCAGCCAAGGTCCGGGACAGGGATCCAATCAGCCCCAGCATTTT.

There are a few counts of this clone. J is TRBJ1-3 and V is TRBV12-5, with D possibly being TRBD1 (5 bases). Germline lookup yields CDR1 LGHNT and CDR2 FRNRAP. CDR3 length: 15 amino acids. CDR3 DNA sequence: TGTGCGGGGGGGAAGGGTGAGGACACAGGAAACACCATATATTTT. Translated, it gives CAGGKGEDTGNTIYF.

The rearrangement uses TRBV9 and TRBJ2-2, with TRBD2 matching over 7 bases. The CDR3 is 15 residues long. Unmatched junction bases numbered 5, after V lost 0 bases and J lost 6 bases. From germline, CDR1 is SGDLS and CDR2 YYNGEE. CDR3 region: CASSVVGGFAGELFF. In DNA, the CDR3 is TGTGCCAGCAGCGTAGTCGGGGGGTTCGCCGGGGAGCTGTTTTTT.

This clone was picked up one time. One end of the junction is discordant with germline, which a read error may explain. CDR3 in DNA: TGTGCCAGTAGTTACTTACAGGGGGCCGAGCAGTACTTC. It is translated as CASSYLQGAEQYF. The rearrangement links TRBV6-6 to TRBJ2-7; 9 bases align to TRBD1. This CDR3 spans 13 amino acids. CDR1 and CDR2 from the germline V gene are MNHNY and SVGAGI (reference sequence).

The chain recombines TRBV9 with TRBJ2-1; 10 bases line up with TRBD1. This CDR3 is built from 16 residues. Germline loops: CDR1 SGDLS, CDR2 YYNGEE. Losses at the gene ends were 1 base for V and 8 bases for J; bases not matched to a gene: 9. The CDR3 DNA reads as TGTGCCAGCAGCGTACTGGGAGACAGGGGGCTATATGAGCAGTTCTTC. It specifies CASSVLGDRGLYEQFF.

The chain couples TRBV5-1 to TRBJ2-5, with D unclear. The CDR3 totals 13 residues. Trimming removed 4 bases from V and 4 bases from J, with 11 bases in between. The V gene's germline CDR1 is SGHRS and CDR2 YFSETQ. The CDR3 spells CASSVPELETQYF. The CDR3 DNA reads TGCGCCAGCAGCGTACCAGAGTTAGAGACCCAGTACTTC.

The chain joins TRBV11-3 to TRBJ2-1; 7 bases align to TRBD2. The CDR3 has 14 amino acids. Germline CDR1 is SGHNT and CDR2 is YENEEA. The junction had 10 bases not matched to a gene; V was cut back by 5 bases and J by 9 bases. CDR3 protein: CASSPRTSEGEQFF. The CDR3 nucleotides are TGTGCCAGCAGCCCCCGAACTAGCGAGGGTGAGCAGTTCTTC.

The chain couples TRBV6-6 to TRBJ2-1, with 8 bases lining up with TRBD2. Trimming at V came to 2 bases and at J to 0 bases, leaving 3 bases not matched to a gene. Germline V CDR1 and CDR2: MNHNY, SVGAGI (reference sequence). The CDR3 is 16 amino acids. The DNA for the CDR3 is TGTGCCAGCAGTTACCCGGGACTAGGCTCCTACAATGAGCAGTTCTTC. Protein: CASSYPGLGSYNEQFF.

This clone appeared once. The chain links TRBV19 to TRBJ1-2; 7 bases line up with TRBD1. In germline, CDR1 is LNHDA, CDR2 SQIVND (reference sequence). V lost 4 bases and J lost 4; bases outside the gene matches: 9. The CDR3 has 15 amino acids. CDR3 sequence reads: CASSTTPTGSYGYTF. CDR3 sequence (DNA): TGTGCCAGTAGTACCACACCGACAGGGTCCTATGGCTACACCTTC.

The genes are TRBV30 and TRBJ1-1, with a possible D match to TRBD1 (5 bases). The V end lost 4 bases, the J end lost 0 bases, and 12 bases lay between the germline ends. Looked up from germline, CDR1 is GTSNPN and CDR2 is SVGIG (reference sequence). The CDR3 sequence is 14 residues long. CDR3 residues: CAWNPTAMNTEAFF. DNA of the CDR3: TGTGCCTGGAACCCGACAGCTATGAACACTGAAGCTTTCTTT.

This chain joins TRBV4-3 and TRBJ2-7, with a tentative D call TRBD1 (6 bases). CDR3 length: 15 residues. Germline CDR1 is LGHNA and CDR2 is YSLEER. Trimming stripped 3 bases from V and 1 base from J, with 13 bases between. The CDR3 sequence is CASSHLAGDSYEQYF. Here the CDR3 DNA reads TGCGCCAGCAGCCATCTAGCAGGGGATTCCTACGAGCAGTACTTC.

The chain recombines TRBV6-1 with TRBJ2-7; no reliable D call. The CDR3 runs to 11 residues. Trimming removed 0 bases at V and 6 bases at J, with 3 bases between. Germline V gives CDR1 MNHNS, CDR2 SASEGT. As DNA, the CDR3 is TGTGCCAGCAGTGAAGCTACCGAGCAGTACTTC. Encoded protein: CASSEATEQYF.

This chain uses TRBV4-3 with TRBJ2-1; 13 nucleotides agree with TRBD2. The CDR3 has 20 amino acids. Germline V CDR1 and CDR2: LGHNA, YSLEER. The junction had 8 bases not matched to a gene; V was cut back by 0 bases and J by 0 bases. CDR3 protein: CASSQETRTSGSSSYNEQFF. The DNA of the CDR3 is TGCGCCAGCAGCCAAGAAACTCGGACTAGCGGGAGCAGCTCCTACAATGAGCAGTTCTTC.

The chain recombines TRBV6-5 with TRBJ1-2; 8 positions agree with TRBD1. Per germline, CDR1 MNHEY and CDR2 SVGAGI. This CDR3 comprises 15 residues. The ends lost 6 bases at V and 2 bases at J; junction bases unmatched: 8. In nucleotides, the CDR3 is TGTGCCAGCAGACCTTCACGGACAGGGAACTATGGCTACACCTTC. Translation gives CASRPSRTGNYGYTF.

This clone appeared once. V and J are TRBV5-1 and TRBJ2-7, with D possibly TRBD1 on 6 matching bases. V lost 4 bases to trimming and J lost 2 bases, with 22 bases between them. The CDR3 covers 17 residues. Germline V gene lookup returns CDR1 SGHRS and CDR2 YFSETQ. The CDR3 sequence is CASSQASGDLGAYEQYF. CDR3 coding DNA: TGCGCCAGCAGCCAGGCTTCAGGGGATCTCGGGGCCTACGAGCAGTACTTC. Using reference TRBV5-1 and TRBJ2-7 for the parts outside the CDR3, the full variable domain is KAGVTQTPRYLIKTRGQQVTLSCSPISGHRSVSWYQQTPGQGLQFLFEYFSETQRNKGNFPGRFSGRQFSNSRSEMNVSTLELGDSALYLCASSQASGDLGAYEQYFGPGTRLTVT.

The chain uses TRBV5-1 and TRBJ2-1; 9 nucleotides align to TRBD1. The V gene's germline CDR1 is SGHRS and CDR2 YFSETQ. The CDR3 length is 16 residues. V lost 4 bases and J lost 8; bases outside the gene matches: 13. CDR3 sequence (DNA): TGCGCCAGCAGCCAGTCACCGGGACAGGGTATTCATGAGCAGTTCTTC. It specifies CASSQSPGQGIHEQFF.

The chain joins TRBV6-5 to TRBJ1-6, with no clear D. CDR3 length: 13 residues. The V gene's germline CDR1 is MNHEY and CDR2 SVGAGI. The ends were cut back, 8 bases at V and 5 bases at J, with 10 bases in the middle. CDR3 DNA sequence: TGTGCCAGCGGTGGAGCCAATAATTCACCCCTCCACTTT. It yields the protein CASGGANNSPLHF.